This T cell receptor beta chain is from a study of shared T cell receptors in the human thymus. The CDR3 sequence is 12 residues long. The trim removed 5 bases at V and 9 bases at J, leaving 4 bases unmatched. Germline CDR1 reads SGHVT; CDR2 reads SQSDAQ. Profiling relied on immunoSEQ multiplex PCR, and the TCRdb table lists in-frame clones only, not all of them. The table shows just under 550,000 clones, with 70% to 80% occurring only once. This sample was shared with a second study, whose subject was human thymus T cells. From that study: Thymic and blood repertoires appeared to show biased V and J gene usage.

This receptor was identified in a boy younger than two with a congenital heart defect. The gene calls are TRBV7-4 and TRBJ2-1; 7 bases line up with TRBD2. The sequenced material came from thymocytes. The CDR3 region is CASSPWGGEQFF. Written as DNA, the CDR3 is TGTGCCAGCAGCCCATGGGGGGGTGAGCAGTTCTTC.